The rows below give T cell receptor beta chains drawn from one sample of a study of human T cells and chemical hapten exposure. From the RACE reads, TCRdb called clonotypes with MiXCR, one entry per CDR3 protein. The sample contains about 140,000 distinct CDR3 sequences, around 11% of which appear only once. Here the sequenced sample was whole blood, taken in connection with sensitization to the hapten diphenylcyclopropenone (DPC). Source of these receptors: a woman aged 45-59 years with alopecia areata. Some clones in this sample may be carry-over from other donors' samples. Both conserved end residues are part of each CDR3. Fields, in order: clone size, J gene, D gene, V gene, CDR3 protein, CDR3 DNA. A D gene is named only where the DNA matches it firmly. Expanded clones get a size class; other rows say once, few or many, or leave the size out.

abundance: NA
j_gene: TRBJ2-3
d_gene: NA
v_gene: TRBV20-1
CDR3aa: CSAMNREDQGTDTQYF
CDR3nt: TGCAGTGCTATGAACAGGGAAGATCAAGGTACAGATACGCAGTATTTT

abundance: few
j_gene: TRBJ2-3
d_gene: NA
v_gene: TRBV7-9
CDR3aa: CASSFLGGRFADTQYF
CDR3nt: TGTGCCAGCAGCTTTCTAGGGGGGAGGTTCGCAGATACGCAGTATTTT

abundance: NA
j_gene: TRBJ2-3
d_gene: TRBD1
v_gene: TRBV7-9
CDR3aa: CASSPGQVGTDTQYF
CDR3nt: TGTGCCAGCAGCCCTGGACAGGTTGGCACAGATACGCAGTATTTT

abundance: few
j_gene: TRBJ2-4
d_gene: NA
v_gene: TRBV14
CDR3aa: CASSLGYKNIQYF
CDR3nt: TGTGCCAGCAGCCTGGGCTACAAAAACATTCAGTACTTC

abundance: many
j_gene: TRBJ2-3
d_gene: NA
v_gene: TRBV29-1
CDR3aa: CSGVTPGVTDTQYF
CDR3nt: TGCAGCGGTGTAACGCCAGGGGTCACAGATACGCAGTATTTT

abundance: NA
j_gene: TRBJ2-7
d_gene: TRBD1
v_gene: TRBV30
CDR3aa: CAWSPTGVNEQYF
CDR3nt: TGTGCCTGGAGTCCGACAGGGGTCAACGAGCAGTACTTC

abundance: NA
j_gene: TRBJ2-6
d_gene: NA
v_gene: TRBV12-3/TRBV12-4
CDR3aa: CASSLKGSGANVLTF
CDR3nt: TGTGCCAGCAGTTTAAAGGGCTCTGGGGCCAACGTCCTGACTTTC

abundance: NA
j_gene: TRBJ2-3
d_gene: NA
v_gene: TRBV10-3
CDR3aa: CAISVSTDTQYF
CDR3nt: TGTGCCATCAGTGTGAGCACAGATACGCAGTATTTT

abundance: few
j_gene: TRBJ2-2
d_gene: NA
v_gene: TRBV7-9
CDR3aa: CASSLYERPGLFF
CDR3nt: TGTGCCAGCAGCTTATATGAGCGCCCGGGCCTGTTTTTT

abundance: NA
j_gene: TRBJ2-3
d_gene: NA
v_gene: TRBV29-1
CDR3aa: CSAGDGTQYF
CDR3nt: TGCAGCGCCGGGGATGGTACGCAGTATTTT

abundance: few
j_gene: TRBJ2-3
d_gene: NA
v_gene: TRBV7-9
CDR3aa: CASSRQDTQYF
CDR3nt: TGTGCCAGCAGCAGGCAAGATACGCAGTATTTT

abundance: NA
j_gene: TRBJ2-1
d_gene: TRBD2
v_gene: TRBV6-6
CDR3aa: CASSYSTGLAGGYNEQFF
CDR3nt: TGTGCCAGCAGTTACTCGACAGGTCTAGCGGGAGGGTACAATGAGCAGTTCTTC

abundance: few
j_gene: TRBJ2-5
d_gene: TRBD1
v_gene: TRBV7-2
CDR3aa: CASNRDREETQYF
CDR3nt: TGTGCCAGCAACCGCGACAGGGAAGAGACCCAGTACTTC

abundance: few
j_gene: TRBJ1-1
d_gene: NA
v_gene: TRBV5-1
CDR3aa: CASSLAWDTEAFF
CDR3nt: TGCGCCAGCAGCTTGGCGTGGGACACTGAAGCTTTCTTT

abundance: few
j_gene: TRBJ2-2
d_gene: NA
v_gene: TRBV7-7
CDR3aa: CASSLAGRTGELFF
CDR3nt: TGTGCTAGCAGCTTGGCGGGACGGACCGGGGAGCTGTTTTTT

abundance: many
j_gene: TRBJ1-2
d_gene: TRBD1
v_gene: TRBV9
CDR3aa: CASSSSLTGGYGYTF
CDR3nt: TGTGCCAGCAGCTCTTCCCTGACAGGGGGCTATGGCTACACCTTC

abundance: many
j_gene: TRBJ2-1
d_gene: TRBD1
v_gene: TRBV5-4
CDR3aa: CASSLGRDRSYNEQFF
CDR3nt: TGTGCCAGCAGCTTGGGCCGGGACAGGTCTTACAATGAGCAGTTCTTC

abundance: few
j_gene: TRBJ1-4
d_gene: NA
v_gene: TRBV14
CDR3aa: CASSQEAGGLENEKLFF
CDR3nt: TGTGCCAGCAGCCAAGAGGCGGGCGGACTGGAAAATGAAAAACTGTTTTTT

abundance: NA
j_gene: TRBJ2-7
d_gene: TRBD2
v_gene: TRBV25-1
CDR3aa: CASSGDSGSSSLYEQYF
CDR3nt: TGTGCCAGCAGTGGAGATAGCGGGAGCTCATCACTCTACGAGCAGTACTTC

abundance: NA
j_gene: TRBJ2-3
d_gene: TRBD2
v_gene: TRBV3-1
CDR3aa: CASSQREAADTQYF
CDR3nt: TGTGCCAGCAGCCAGCGGGAGGCGGCAGATACGCAGTATTTT

abundance: NA
j_gene: TRBJ1-5
d_gene: NA
v_gene: TRBV4-2
CDR3aa: CASSQEAGRTPQHF
CDR3nt: TGTGCCAGCAGCCAAGAGGCCGGACGCACGCCCCAGCATTTT

abundance: NA
j_gene: TRBJ2-7
d_gene: TRBD1
v_gene: TRBV4-2
CDR3aa: CASSTWTGDSYEQYF
CDR3nt: TGTGCCAGCAGCACCTGGACAGGGGATTCCTACGAGCAGTACTTC

abundance: NA
j_gene: TRBJ2-5
d_gene: TRBD2
v_gene: TRBV5-1
CDR3aa: CASKIGRVEETQYF
CDR3nt: TGCGCCAGCAAGATCGGGAGGGTTGAAGAGACCCAGTACTTC

abundance: few
j_gene: TRBJ2-4
d_gene: TRBD2
v_gene: TRBV7-9
CDR3aa: CASSPGLVFLYF
CDR3nt: TGTGCCAGCAGCCCGGGACTAGTCTTTTTGTACTTC

abundance: few
j_gene: TRBJ1-4
d_gene: NA
v_gene: TRBV29-1
CDR3aa: CSVNTGPTNEKLFF
CDR3nt: TGCAGCGTCAACACAGGGCCCACTAATGAAAAACTGTTTTTT

abundance: NA
j_gene: TRBJ1-1
d_gene: NA
v_gene: TRBV7-9
CDR3aa: CASSLAGQGNTEAFF
CDR3nt: TGTGCCAGCAGCTTAGCGGGGCAGGGGAACACTGAAGCTTTCTTT

abundance: NA
j_gene: TRBJ2-7
d_gene: NA
v_gene: TRBV20-1
CDR3aa: CSARGPGLSYEQYF
CDR3nt: TGCAGTGCTAGAGGCCCGGGCCTCTCCTACGAGCAGTACTTC